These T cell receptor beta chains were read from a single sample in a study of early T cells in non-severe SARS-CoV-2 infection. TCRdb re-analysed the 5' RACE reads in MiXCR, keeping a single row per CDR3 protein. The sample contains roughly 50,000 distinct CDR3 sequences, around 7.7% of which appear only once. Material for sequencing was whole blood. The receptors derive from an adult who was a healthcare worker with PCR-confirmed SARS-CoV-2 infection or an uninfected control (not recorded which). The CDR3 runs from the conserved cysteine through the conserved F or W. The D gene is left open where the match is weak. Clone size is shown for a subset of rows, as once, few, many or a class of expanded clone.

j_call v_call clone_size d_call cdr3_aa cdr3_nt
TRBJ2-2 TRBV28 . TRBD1 CASISGQGTDAGELFF TGTGCCAGCATATCGGGACAGGGGACGGACGCCGGGGAGCTGTTTTTT
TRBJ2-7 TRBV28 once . CASKKDGPYEQYF TGTGCCAGCAAAAAAGACGGACCCTACGAGCAGTACTTC
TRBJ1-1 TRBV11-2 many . CASTLTNTEAFF TGTGCCAGCACTCTGACGAACACTGAAGCTTTCTTT
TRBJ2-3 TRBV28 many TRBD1 CVGQGTTDTQYF TGTGTCGGACAGGGTACGACAGATACGCAGTATTTT
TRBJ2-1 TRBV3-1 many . CASSQVSRGLLEQFF TGTGCCAGCAGCCAAGTCTCGCGGGGGCTCCTCGAGCAGTTCTTC
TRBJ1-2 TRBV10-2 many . CASSPGGRYGYTF TGCGCCAGCAGCCCTGGGGGTCGGTATGGCTACACCTTC
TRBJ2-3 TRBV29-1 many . CSVVPWVLSSDTQYF TGCAGCGTTGTCCCCTGGGTCCTTAGTTCAGATACGCAGTATTTT
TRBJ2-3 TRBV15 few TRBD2 CATSRLAGFTDTQYF TGTGCCACCAGCAGACTAGCGGGCTTCACAGATACGCAGTATTTT
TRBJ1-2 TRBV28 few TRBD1 CASRGQGDFYGYTF TGTGCCAGCAGAGGACAGGGAGACTTCTATGGCTACACCTTC
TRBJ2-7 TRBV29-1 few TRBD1 CSVVGTAYEQYF TGCAGCGTTGTGGGGACAGCCTACGAGCAGTACTTC
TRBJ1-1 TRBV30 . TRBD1 CAWSAGTANTEAFF TGTGCCTGGAGCGCCGGGACAGCGAACACTGAAGCTTTCTTT
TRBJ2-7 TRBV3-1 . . CASSRNYEQYF TGCGCCAGCAGTCGGAACTACGAGCAGTACTTC
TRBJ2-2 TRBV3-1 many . CASSSNRKPGELFF TGTGCCAGCAGCTCCAACAGGAAACCCGGGGAGCTGTTTTTT
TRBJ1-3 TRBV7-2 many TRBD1 CASSLRIGTGTISGNTIYF TGTGCCAGCAGCTTAAGGATCGGGACAGGCACGATCTCTGGAAACACCATATATTTT
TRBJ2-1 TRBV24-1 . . CATSDLGGMNNEQFF TGTGCCACCAGTGATTTAGGAGGGATGAACAATGAGCAGTTCTTC
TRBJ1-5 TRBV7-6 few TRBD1 CASSLTGTADQPQHF TGTGCCAGCAGCTTAACTGGGACAGCGGATCAGCCCCAGCATTTT
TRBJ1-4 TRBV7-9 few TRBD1 CASNPGQGIEKLFF TGTGCCAGCAACCCGGGACAGGGGATTGAAAAACTGTTTTTT
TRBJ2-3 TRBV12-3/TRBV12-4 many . CASSLEGPDTQYF TGTGCCAGCAGTTTGGAGGGGCCCGATACGCAGTATTTT
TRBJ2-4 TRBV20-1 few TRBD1 CSARTGGWAKNIQYF TGCAGTGCTAGAACAGGGGGCTGGGCCAAAAACATTCAGTACTTC
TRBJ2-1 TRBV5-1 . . CASSFRVNEQFF TGCGCCAGCAGCTTTAGGGTAAATGAGCAGTTCTTC
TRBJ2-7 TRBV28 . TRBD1 CASSSRGQGGQYF TGTGCCAGCAGTTCCCGGGGACAGGGAGGCCAGTACTTC
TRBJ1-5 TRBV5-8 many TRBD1 CASSLTRTGWNSNQPQHF TGTGCCAGCAGCTTAACGAGGACAGGGTGGAATAGCAATCAGCCCCAGCATTTT
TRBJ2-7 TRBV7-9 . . CASSLVRDGNYEQYF TGTGCCAGCAGCTTGGTCCGGGACGGGAATTACGAGCAGTACTTC
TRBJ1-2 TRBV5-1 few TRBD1 CASSSQGTAAYGYTF TGCGCCAGCAGCTCACAGGGGACCGCGGCCTATGGCTACACCTTC
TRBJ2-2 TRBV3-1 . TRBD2 CASSQGLAGPGGELFF TGTGCCAGCAGCCAAGGACTAGCGGGGCCGGGCGGGGAGCTGTTTTTT
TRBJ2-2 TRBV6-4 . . CASSDKLRTSTITGELFF TGTGCCAGCAGTGACAAACTTAGGACGAGTACGATAACCGGGGAGCTGTTTTTT
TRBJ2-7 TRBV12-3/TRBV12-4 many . CASSFGQGVYEQYF TGTGCCAGCAGTTTTGGTCAGGGAGTCTACGAGCAGTACTTC
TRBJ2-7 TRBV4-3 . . CASSQDSRGAGSYEQYF TGCGCCAGCAGCCAAGATAGCCGGGGGGCTGGATCCTACGAGCAGTACTTC
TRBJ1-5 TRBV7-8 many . CASSLAEGLNQPQHF TGTGCCAGCAGCTTAGCGGAGGGTCTCAATCAGCCCCAGCATTTT
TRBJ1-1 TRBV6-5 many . CASSNLGRKNTEAFF TGTGCCAGCAGTAACTTGGGACGGAAGAACACTGAAGCTTTCTTT
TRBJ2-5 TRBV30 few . CAWSVDRAQYF TGTGCCTGGAGTGTCGATCGGGCCCAGTACTTC
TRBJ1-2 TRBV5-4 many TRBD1 CASSARDRFSYGYTF TGTGCCAGCAGCGCCAGGGACAGATTTTCCTATGGCTACACCTTC
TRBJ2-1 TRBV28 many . CASSFLDSPYNEQFF TGTGCCAGCAGTTTCTTGGACAGTCCCTACAATGAGCAGTTCTTC
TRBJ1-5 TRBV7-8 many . CASSSNTGNQPQHF TGTGCCAGCAGCTCAAACACTGGCAATCAGCCCCAGCATTTT
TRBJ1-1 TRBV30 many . CAWSVRGTRMNTEAFF TGTGCCTGGAGTGTACGTGGGACAAGGATGAACACTGAAGCTTTCTTT
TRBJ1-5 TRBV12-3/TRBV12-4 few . CASSSVNQPQHF TGTGCCAGCAGTTCCGTCAATCAGCCCCAGCATTTT
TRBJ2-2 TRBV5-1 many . CASSLQGTGELFF TGCGCCAGCAGCTTACAGGGTACCGGGGAGCTGTTTTTT
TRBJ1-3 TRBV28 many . CASSSETSGNTIYF TGTGCCAGCAGTTCCGAGACAAGTGGAAACACCATATATTTT
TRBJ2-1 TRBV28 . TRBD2 CASSYSGGTYNEQFF TGTGCCAGCAGCTATAGCGGGGGGACCTACAATGAGCAGTTCTTC
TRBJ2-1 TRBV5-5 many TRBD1 CASSLRQGAFSYNEQFF TGTGCCAGCAGCCTACGACAGGGGGCCTTTTCCTACAATGAGCAGTTCTTC
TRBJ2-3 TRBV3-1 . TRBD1 CASRGTGGTDTQYF TGTGCCAGCAGGGGGACAGGAGGCACAGATACGCAGTATTTT
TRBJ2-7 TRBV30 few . CAWSVGPYEQYF TGTGCCTGGAGTGTCGGACCCTACGAGCAGTACTTC
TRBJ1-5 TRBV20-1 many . CSARGGGGDQPQHF TGCAGTGCTAGAGGGGGAGGCGGCGATCAGCCCCAGCATTTT
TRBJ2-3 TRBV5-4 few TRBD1 CASSRTDRAGTDTQYF TGTGCCAGCAGCCGGACTGACAGGGCTGGCACAGATACGCAGTATTTT
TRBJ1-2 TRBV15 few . CATSRAPGTSNYGYTF TGTGCCACCAGCAGAGCCCCGGGGACCTCTAACTATGGCTACACCTTC
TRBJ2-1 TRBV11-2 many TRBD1 CASSLGGTGSNEQFF TGTGCCAGCAGCTTAGGTGGGACAGGGAGCAATGAGCAGTTCTTC
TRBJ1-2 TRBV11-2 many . CASSLDHRQALRYGYTF TGTGCCAGCAGCTTAGATCACCGACAGGCCCTTAGATATGGCTACACCTTC
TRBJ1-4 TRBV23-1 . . CASSQLRRDEKLFF TGCGCCAGCAGTCAACTGAGGAGGGATGAAAAACTGTTTTTT
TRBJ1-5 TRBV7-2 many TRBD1 CASSSRTGNQPQHF TGTGCCAGCAGCTCCCGGACAGGTAATCAGCCCCAGCATTTT
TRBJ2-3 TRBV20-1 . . CSARASSTDTQYF TGCAGTGCTAGGGCTAGTAGCACAGATACGCAGTATTTT